This T cell receptor (beta chain) was documented in a study of T cells in Graves' hyperthyroidism and ophthalmopathy. The CDR3 loop spans 20 amino acids. Unmatched junction bases numbered 10, after V lost 0 bases and J lost 4 bases. Germline assignment: CDR1 MRHNA and CDR2 SNTAGT. This clonotype was detected only a few times. The antigen is not known. Clinical Activity Scores of at least 3, NOSPECS grades of at least 4 and durations under 3 months characterized ophthalmopathy patients. Investigators excluded patients with uncontrolled infection, other autoimmune disease, pregnancy or lactation. Study results and limitations: Most thyroid clonotypes expanded above 0.001 appeared in blood too.

Amplified regions were TCR beta CDR3 sequences from RNA transcripts. HTBI primers were used for first-round RT-PCR of the TCR CDR3. TCRdb passed the multiplex PCR reads through MiXCR, listing each CDR3 protein once. The profile shows about 410,000 distinct CDR3 sequences, about 14% of them singletons. The V call is TRBV6-4, the J call TRBJ2-3, with 16 bases matching TRBD2. The receptor was derived from a woman under 40 with Graves' ophthalmopathy. The sample comprised blood. The CDR3 loop is CASSDSPGLAGGPRADTQYF. The CDR3 nucleotides are TGTGCCAGCAGTGACTCGCCGGGACTAGCGGGGGGGCCTAGGGCAGATACGCAGTATTTT.